This T cell receptor (beta chain) was found in a study of blood T cell repertoires in COVID-19. Turning to the study itself: Material from acute and convalescent COVID-19 was sourced from the United States, Italy and Spain.

The study drew participants aged roughly 18 to 95 years from 20 to 30 US areas. Original data processing: Reference gene primer amplification in the assay estimated nucleated cell counts. Clones were sequenced by immunoSEQ multiplex PCR, and TCRdb holds only the in-frame ones, with some missing. The V and J calls and the clone size are those of that table, but D and trimming were determined from the DNA. The table shows 200,000 to 250,000 clones, with about 84% occurring only once. V dropped 3 bases and J dropped 1 base, with 6 bases sitting between them. The CDR3 is 13 residues long. Germline assignment: CDR1 MGHDK and CDR2 SYGVNS.

This TCR derives from a man aged 55 to 70 who had recovered from COVID-19. The V and J genes are TRBV25-1 and TRBJ1-2; unclear D gene. Material: PBMCs or T cells enriched from blood (not recorded which). The CDR3 sequence is CASSDHFNYGYTF. The CDR3 DNA sequence: TGTGCCAGCAGTGATCACTTTAACTATGGCTACACCTTC.